A selection of T cell receptor beta chains follows, all from one sample in a study of identical twins. Using its own MiXCR run on the 5' RACE reads, TCRdb lists one record per CDR3 protein. The repertoire has approximately 590,000 distinct CDR3 sequences, over 8.5% of them found once; the top ten carry roughly 3.2%. This sample was also put to use in a study of yellow fever vaccine responses in identical twins.

Sequencing used PBMCs. The receptors shown here come from a woman aged 18-29 years in good health. CDR3s include the opening cysteine and the closing phenylalanine or tryptophan. A D gene is named only where the DNA matches it firmly. Rows give clone size only sometimes, using once, few, many, or a class for an expanded clone.

NA,TRBJ1-5,NA,TRBV12-3/TRBV12-4,CASSLGAGVRQPQHF,TGTGCCAGCAGTTTAGGGGCAGGGGTAAGGCAGCCCCAGCATTTT
few,TRBJ2-2,TRBD2,TRBV29-1,CSVEAGVGTGELFF,TGCAGCGTTGAGGCGGGAGTCGGCACCGGGGAGCTGTTTTTT
few,TRBJ2-1,NA,TRBV24-1,CATSDAVPSSYNEQFF,TGTGCCACCAGTGATGCGGTACCAAGCTCCTACAATGAGCAGTTCTTC
few,TRBJ1-1,NA,TRBV7-2,CASSLRIEYEAFF,TGTGCCAGCAGCTTAAGGATCGAGTATGAAGCTTTCTTT
few,TRBJ2-7,TRBD1,TRBV20-1,CSATEGAYEQYF,TGCAGTGCCACCGAGGGGGCTTACGAGCAGTACTTC
once,TRBJ2-3,NA,TRBV4-3,CASSQDVGRPDTQYF,TGCGCCAGCAGCCAAGATGTCGGGCGGCCAGATACGCAGTATTTT
many,TRBJ1-1,NA,TRBV5-5,CASSLVQTMNTEAFF,TGTGCCAGCAGCTTGGTTCAGACGATGAACACTGAAGCTTTCTTT
once,TRBJ1-5,TRBD1,TRBV20-1,CSALDRYNQPQHF,TGCAGTGCTTTGGACAGGTACAATCAGCCCCAGCATTTT
many,TRBJ2-4,TRBD1,TRBV20-1,CSARIPGQGPGIQYF,TGCAGTGCTAGAATTCCGGGACAGGGGCCGGGGATTCAGTACTTC
NA,TRBJ1-1,NA,TRBV12-3/TRBV12-4,CASRPPVGGMNTEAFF,TGTGCCAGCAGACCCCCGGTGGGCGGAATGAACACTGAAGCTTTCTTT
NA,TRBJ2-3,NA,TRBV3-1,CASSQDLQGRTDTQYF,TGTGCCAGCAGCCAAGATCTTCAGGGGCGTACAGATACGCAGTATTTT
many,TRBJ1-5,NA,TRBV12-3/TRBV12-4,CASSETGGLNQPQHF,TGTGCCAGCAGCGAGACAGGAGGCCTCAATCAGCCCCAGCATTTT
few,TRBJ2-7,TRBD2,TRBV20-1,CSAPRGGSGGLGEQYF,TGCAGTGCTCCCAGGGGCGGTAGCGGGGGCTTGGGCGAGCAGTACTTC
few,TRBJ2-1,TRBD2,TRBV19,CASTLLAGVHNEQFF,TGTGCCAGTACCCTACTAGCGGGAGTCCACAATGAGCAGTTCTTC
few,TRBJ2-4,NA,TRBV5-1,CASSLTGTMNIQYF,TGCGCCAGCAGCTTGACGGGAACTATGAACATTCAGTACTTC